The T cell receptor (beta chain) described here comes from a study of graft-versus-host responses after intestinal transplantation. Study context: Those transplanted obtained multivisceral, liver-intestinal, or isolated intestinal grafts.

Data came from immunoSEQ multiplex PCR; TCRdb stores just in-frame clones and leaves some out. The sample lists under 100,000 clones; around nine tenths were seen once. The CDR3 totals 13 residues. Germline V lookup: CDR1 SGHNT, CDR2 YENEEA. The germline V and J ends were trimmed by 6 bases and 7 bases, with 12 bases remaining between them. V is TRBV11-3 and J is TRBJ2-2; D not certain. The TCR originated in a human patient who received an intestinal transplant, so some T cells may come from the graft donor. Sequenced material: PBMCs, taken approximately 420 days after intestinal transplant. Here the CDR3 reads CASSGPPGGELFF. CDR3 nucleotide sequence: TGTGCCAGCAGTGGACCGCCCGGCGGGGAGCTGTTTTTT.